The sequence of this T cell receptor (beta chain) was determined in a study of tumor-infiltrating lymphocytes in primary liver carcinoma. Overall study context: Men and women, 30 to 69 years of age, made up the patients. Each of the growths was stage T1-T3 N0M0, extending about 4.2 to 10 cm across.

Constant-region priming of around 500 ng total RNA yielded TCR beta cDNA. Nested multiplex PCR, run for three rounds with slightly modified ARM-PCR, yielded TCR beta libraries. The two initial PCR rounds, around 10 cycles each, used TRBV1-TRBV30 forward and C-beta reverse primers. TCRdb used MiXCR to reprocess the multiplex PCR reads, holding one entry per CDR3 protein. The profile shows 300,000 to 350,000 distinct CDR3 sequences, approximately 54% of them singletons. Findings and caveats of the study: Tumor region pairs showed greater overlap than either tumor-adjacent or tumor-blood pairs did.

Of note for this clonotype: Its antigen is undetermined. One base away lies a much larger clone, so this may be a sequencing read error.

Extraction also yielded germline DNA, while blood RNA was obtained from unsorted whole blood. Patients carried chronic HBV infection without prior treatment. The V gene's germline CDR1 is MNHEY and CDR2 SVGEGT. The CDR3 has 14 residues. Sequencing used peripheral blood. The chain has TRBV6-2 or TRBV6-3 and TRBJ2-1; 10 bases line up with TRBD2. This clonotype originated in a young woman with primary liver carcinoma and hepatitis B virus infection. The CDR3 bases are TGTGCCAGCAACGATCCTAGCGGGAGCTATGAGCAGCTCTTC. It yields the protein CASNDPSGSYEQLF.